This TCR beta chain was identified in a study of cytomegalovirus exposure and HLA in healthy donors. Study context: Of a few hundred genotyped donors, about 80% clustered with self-reported Caucasian donors.

V was clipped by 5 bases and J by 7 bases; unmatched bases: 13. The CDR3 extends over 15 amino acids. CDR1 and CDR2 (germline): LNHDA, SQIVND (reference sequence). Primers: 60 Vbeta forward and 13 Jbeta reverse. This table comes from immunoSEQ multiplex PCR, and its TCRdb copy is limited to in-frame clones, with some not included. The sample records 90,000 to 100,000 clones, 69% being singletons. The chain is built from TRBV19 and TRBJ2-7, with 8 bases matching TRBD2. The sequencing input was PBMCs. The receptor was isolated from a female donor in good health and CMV-seronegative. CDR3: CASSSNRAGVREQYF. The CDR3, as DNA: TGTGCCAGTAGTTCAAACCGAGCGGGAGTACGGGAGCAGTACTTC.